This is a list of T cell receptor beta chains from one sample in a study of blood T cell repertoires in COVID-19. Measured with immunoSEQ multiplex PCR; TCRdb has only the in-frame clones, and not every one. The sample lists under 300,000 clones; less than 90% were seen once. The sample comprised peripheral blood. All receptors come from a human donor in a cohort sampled during active COVID-19. CDR3s include the opening cysteine and the closing phenylalanine or tryptophan. The D gene is left open where the match is weak.

D gene: NA
J gene: TRBJ1-1
V gene: TRBV3-1/TRBV3-2
CDR3 protein: CASSQEQPNTEAFF

D gene: NA
J gene: TRBJ1-1
V gene: TRBV2
CDR3 protein: CASSDMGALKEDTEAFF

D gene: NA
J gene: TRBJ2-3
V gene: TRBV19
CDR3 protein: CASTQRVITDTQYF

D gene: NA
J gene: TRBJ2-7
V gene: TRBV28
CDR3 protein: CASSLLTTSTTEQYF

D gene: NA
J gene: TRBJ2-1
V gene: TRBV4-3
CDR3 protein: CASSQEGGNEQFF

D gene: TRBD2
J gene: TRBJ2-7
V gene: TRBV30
CDR3 protein: CAWTPGLAAYEQYF

D gene: NA
J gene: TRBJ2-7
V gene: TRBV5-5
CDR3 protein: CASSLVKFNRDEQYF

D gene: NA
J gene: TRBJ2-5
V gene: TRBV14
CDR3 protein: CAQTGAQGGYQETQYF

D gene: NA
J gene: TRBJ2-3
V gene: TRBV18
CDR3 protein: CASSPTRSSTDTQYF

D gene: TRBD1
J gene: TRBJ1-1
V gene: TRBV19
CDR3 protein: CASRQPPPGQGNTEAFF

D gene: TRBD2
J gene: TRBJ2-1
V gene: TRBV5-4
CDR3 protein: CASSLPPGGGGLGNEQFF

D gene: TRBD2
J gene: TRBJ2-7
V gene: TRBV29-1
CDR3 protein: CSVYLAGGANEQYF

D gene: TRBD2
J gene: TRBJ2-2
V gene: TRBV5-1
CDR3 protein: CASSSIPSGRNTGELFF

D gene: TRBD2
J gene: TRBJ2-5
V gene: TRBV7-2
CDR3 protein: CASSLVGTRQETQYF

D gene: TRBD2
J gene: TRBJ2-1
V gene: TRBV29-1
CDR3 protein: CSVVLRREGFHNEQFF

D gene: NA
J gene: TRBJ1-5
V gene: TRBV30
CDR3 protein: CAWRAGVDQPQHF

D gene: TRBD1
J gene: TRBJ1-2
V gene: TRBV20-1
CDR3 protein: CTDRDGYTF